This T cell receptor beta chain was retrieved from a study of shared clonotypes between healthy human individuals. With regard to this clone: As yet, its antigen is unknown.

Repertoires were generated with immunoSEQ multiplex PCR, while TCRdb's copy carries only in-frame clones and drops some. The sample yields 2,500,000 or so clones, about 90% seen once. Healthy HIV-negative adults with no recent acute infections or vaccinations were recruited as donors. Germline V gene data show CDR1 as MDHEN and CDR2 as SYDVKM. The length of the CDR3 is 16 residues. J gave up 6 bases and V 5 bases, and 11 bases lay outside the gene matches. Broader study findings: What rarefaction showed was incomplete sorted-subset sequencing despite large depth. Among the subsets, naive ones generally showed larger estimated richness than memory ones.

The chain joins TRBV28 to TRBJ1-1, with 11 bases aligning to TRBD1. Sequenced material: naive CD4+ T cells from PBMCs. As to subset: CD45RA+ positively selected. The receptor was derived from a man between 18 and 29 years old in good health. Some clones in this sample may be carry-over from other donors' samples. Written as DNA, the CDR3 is TGTGCCAGCAGTCCGGGCCCGGGACAGGGGGTCGCTGAAGCTTTCTTT. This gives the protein CASSPGPGQGVAEAFF.